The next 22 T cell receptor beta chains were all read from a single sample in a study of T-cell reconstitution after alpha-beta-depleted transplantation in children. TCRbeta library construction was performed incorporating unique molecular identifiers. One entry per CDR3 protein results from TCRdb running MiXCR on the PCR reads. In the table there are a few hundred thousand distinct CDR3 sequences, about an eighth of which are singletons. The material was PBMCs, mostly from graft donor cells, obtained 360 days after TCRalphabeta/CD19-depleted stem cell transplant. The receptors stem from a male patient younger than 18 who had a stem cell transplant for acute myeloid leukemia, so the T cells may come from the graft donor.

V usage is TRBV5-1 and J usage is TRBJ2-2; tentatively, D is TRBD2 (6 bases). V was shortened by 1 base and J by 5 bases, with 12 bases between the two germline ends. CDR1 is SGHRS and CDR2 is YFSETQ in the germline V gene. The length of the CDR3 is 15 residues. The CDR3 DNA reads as TGCGCCAGCAGCTTGTTGATAGCGGAAACCGGGGAGCTGTTTTTT. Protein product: CASSLLIAETGELFF.

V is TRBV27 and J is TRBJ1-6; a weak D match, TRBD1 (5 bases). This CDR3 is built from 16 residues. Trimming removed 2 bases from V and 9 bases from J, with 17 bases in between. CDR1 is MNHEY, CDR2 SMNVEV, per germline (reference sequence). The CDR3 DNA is TGTGCCAGCAGTTTAGTACAGGCCGGGGCGAGTTCACCCCTCCACTTT. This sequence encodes CASSLVQAGASSPLHF.

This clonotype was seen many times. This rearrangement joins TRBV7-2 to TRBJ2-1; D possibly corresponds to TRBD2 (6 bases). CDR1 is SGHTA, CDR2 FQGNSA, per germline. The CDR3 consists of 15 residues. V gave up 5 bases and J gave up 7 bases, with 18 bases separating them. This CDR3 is CASSVFGTSVNEQFF. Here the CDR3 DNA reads TGTGCCAGCAGCGTGTTCGGGACTTCTGTGAATGAGCAGTTCTTC. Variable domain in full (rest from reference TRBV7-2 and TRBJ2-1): GAGVSQSPSNKVTEKGKDVELRCDPISGHTALYWYRQSLGQGLEFLIYFQGNSAPDKSGLPSDRFSAERTGGSVSTLTIQRTQQEDSAVYLCASSVFGTSVNEQFFGPGTRLTVL.

The CDR3: CASRESGGTNQPQHF. The CDR3 DNA is TGTGCCAGCAGGGAATCAGGGGGCACCAATCAGCCCCAGCATTTT. This chain uses TRBV12-3 or TRBV12-4 with TRBJ1-5, with 8 bases aligning to TRBD1. V lost 6 bases and J lost 3; bases outside the gene matches: 7. The CDR3 loop spans 15 amino acids.

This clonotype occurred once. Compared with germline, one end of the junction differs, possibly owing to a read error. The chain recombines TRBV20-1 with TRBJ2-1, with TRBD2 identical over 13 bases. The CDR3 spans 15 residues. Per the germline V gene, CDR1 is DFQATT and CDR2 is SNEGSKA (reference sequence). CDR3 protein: CCALGTSGIWNEQFF. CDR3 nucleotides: TGCTGTGCTTTAGGGACTAGCGGGATCTGGAATGAGCAGTTCTTC.

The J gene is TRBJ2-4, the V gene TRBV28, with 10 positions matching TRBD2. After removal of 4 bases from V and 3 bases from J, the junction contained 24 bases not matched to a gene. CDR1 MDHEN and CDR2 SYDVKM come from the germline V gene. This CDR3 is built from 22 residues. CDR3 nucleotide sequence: TGTGCCAGCAGTTCACACGGTTCGGTACTAGCGGGATCCCTGCTGGGCAAAAACATTCAGTACTTC. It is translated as CASSSHGSVLAGSLLGKNIQYF.

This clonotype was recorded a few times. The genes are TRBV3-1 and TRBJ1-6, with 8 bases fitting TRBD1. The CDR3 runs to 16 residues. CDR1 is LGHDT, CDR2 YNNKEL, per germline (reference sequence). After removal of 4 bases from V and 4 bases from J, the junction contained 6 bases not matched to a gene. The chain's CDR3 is CASSRDRPHYNSPLHF. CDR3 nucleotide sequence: TGTGCCAGCAGCCGGGACAGGCCACATTATAATTCACCCCTCCACTTT.

The CDR3 DNA reads TGCAGCGTTGAATGGTGGGCCTCTAATGAAGCTTTCTTT. This gives the protein CSVEWWASNEAFF. This sequence joins TRBV29-1 and TRBJ1-1; D unclear. CDR1 and CDR2 (germline): SQVTM, ANQGSEA. The V end was cut by 2 bases, the J end by 7 bases, with 14 bases between. The CDR3 extends over 13 amino acids.

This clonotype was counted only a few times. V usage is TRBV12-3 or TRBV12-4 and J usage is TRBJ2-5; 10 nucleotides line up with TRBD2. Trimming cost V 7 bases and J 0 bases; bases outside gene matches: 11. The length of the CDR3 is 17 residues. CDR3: CASTLHRTSGDQETQYF. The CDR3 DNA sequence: TGTGCCAGCACCCTACATCGGACTAGCGGAGACCAAGAGACCCAGTACTTC.

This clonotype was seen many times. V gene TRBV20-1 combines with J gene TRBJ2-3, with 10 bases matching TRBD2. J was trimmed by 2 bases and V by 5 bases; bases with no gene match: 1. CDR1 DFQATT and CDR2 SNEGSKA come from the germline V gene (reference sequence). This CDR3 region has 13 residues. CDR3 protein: CSAGTSDTDTQYF. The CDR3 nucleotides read TGCAGTGCTGGGACTAGCGACACAGATACGCAGTATTTT.

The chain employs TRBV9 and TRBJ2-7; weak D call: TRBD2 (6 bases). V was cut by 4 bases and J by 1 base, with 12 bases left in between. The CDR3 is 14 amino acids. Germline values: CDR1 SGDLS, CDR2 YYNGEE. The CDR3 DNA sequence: TGTGCCAGCAGCCCCGCTAGCGAGTCCTACGAGCAGTACTTC. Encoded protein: CASSPASESYEQYF. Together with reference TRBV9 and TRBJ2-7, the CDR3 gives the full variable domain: DSGVTQTPKHLITATGQRVTLRCSPRSGDLSVYWYQQSLDQGLQFLIQYYNGEERAKGNILERFSAQQFPDLHSELNLSSLELGDSALYFCASSPASESYEQYFGPGTRLTVT.

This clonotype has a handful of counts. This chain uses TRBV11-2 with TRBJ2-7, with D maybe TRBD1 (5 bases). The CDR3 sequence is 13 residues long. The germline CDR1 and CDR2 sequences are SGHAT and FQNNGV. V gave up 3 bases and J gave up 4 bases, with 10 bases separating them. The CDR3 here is CASSFAGLYEQYF. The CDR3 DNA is TGTGCCAGCAGCTTCGCAGGGCTATACGAGCAGTACTTC.

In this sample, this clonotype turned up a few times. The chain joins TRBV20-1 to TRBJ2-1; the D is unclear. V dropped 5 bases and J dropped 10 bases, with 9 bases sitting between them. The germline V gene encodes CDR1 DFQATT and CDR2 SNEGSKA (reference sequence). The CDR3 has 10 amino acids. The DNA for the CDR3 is TGCAGTGCTCCCGCCGGGGAGCAGTTCTTC. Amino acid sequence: CSAPAGEQFF.

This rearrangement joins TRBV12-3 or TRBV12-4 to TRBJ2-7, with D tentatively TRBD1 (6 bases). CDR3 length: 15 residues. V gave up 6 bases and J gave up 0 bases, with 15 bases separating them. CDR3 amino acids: CASSFGTLNSYEQYF. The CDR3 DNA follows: TGTGCCAGCAGCTTTGGGACATTAAACTCCTACGAGCAGTACTTC.

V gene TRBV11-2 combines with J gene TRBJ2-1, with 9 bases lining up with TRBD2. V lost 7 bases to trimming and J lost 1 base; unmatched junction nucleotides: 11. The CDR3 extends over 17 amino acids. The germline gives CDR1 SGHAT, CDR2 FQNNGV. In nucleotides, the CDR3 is TGTGCCAGCAAGCTACTGGGCGGGAGGGGATCCTACAATGAGCAGTTCTTC. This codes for CASKLLGGRGSYNEQFF.

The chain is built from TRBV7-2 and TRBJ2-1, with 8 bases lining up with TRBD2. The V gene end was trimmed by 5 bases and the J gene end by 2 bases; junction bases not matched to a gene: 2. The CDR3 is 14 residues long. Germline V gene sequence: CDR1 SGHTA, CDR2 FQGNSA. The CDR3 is CASSPGGAYNEQFF. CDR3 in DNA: TGTGCCAGCAGCCCCGGGGGGGCCTACAATGAGCAGTTCTTC.

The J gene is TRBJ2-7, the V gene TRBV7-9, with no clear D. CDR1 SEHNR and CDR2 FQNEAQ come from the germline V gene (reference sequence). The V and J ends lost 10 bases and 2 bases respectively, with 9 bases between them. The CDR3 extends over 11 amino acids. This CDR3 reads CATTGPYEQYF. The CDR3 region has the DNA TGTGCCACCACCGGACCCTACGAGCAGTACTTC.

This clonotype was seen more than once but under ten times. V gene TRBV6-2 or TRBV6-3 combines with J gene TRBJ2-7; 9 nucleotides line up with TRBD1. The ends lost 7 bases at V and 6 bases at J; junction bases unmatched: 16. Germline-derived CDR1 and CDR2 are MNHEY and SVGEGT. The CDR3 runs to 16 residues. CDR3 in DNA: TGTGCCAGCAACCTCCTCGGGACAGGGACTTTCAGCGAGCAGTACTTC. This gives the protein CASNLLGTGTFSEQYF.

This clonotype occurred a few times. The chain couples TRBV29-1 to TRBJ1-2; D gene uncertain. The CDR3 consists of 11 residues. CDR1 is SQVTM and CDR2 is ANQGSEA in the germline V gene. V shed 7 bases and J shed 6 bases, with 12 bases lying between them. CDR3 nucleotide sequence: TGCAGCGCGGCCAAAGGCGATGGCTACACCTTC. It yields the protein CSAAKGDGYTF.

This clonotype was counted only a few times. The CDR3 here is CASSAGTSGFHITYEQYF. For the CDR3, the DNA is TGTGCCAGCAGCGCCGGGACTAGCGGATTCCATATCACCTACGAGCAGTACTTC. V and J are TRBV11-2 and TRBJ2-7; TRBD2 matches at 11 bases. The CDR3 runs to 18 residues. The junction had 14 bases not matched to a gene; V was cut back by 5 bases and J by 2 bases. The germline CDR1 and CDR2 sequences are SGHAT and FQNNGV.

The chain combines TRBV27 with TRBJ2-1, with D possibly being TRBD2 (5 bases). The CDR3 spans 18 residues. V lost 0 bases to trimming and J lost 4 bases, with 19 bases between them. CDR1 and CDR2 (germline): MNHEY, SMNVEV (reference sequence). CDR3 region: CASSLSSLEGGLYNEQFF. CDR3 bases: TGTGCCAGCAGTTTATCGAGCCTTGAGGGCGGCTTATACAATGAGCAGTTCTTC.

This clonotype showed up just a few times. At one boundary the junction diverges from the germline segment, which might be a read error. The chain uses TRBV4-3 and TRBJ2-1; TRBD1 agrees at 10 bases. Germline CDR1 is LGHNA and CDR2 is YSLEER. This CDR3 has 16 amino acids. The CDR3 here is CASSQALGQGNNEQFF. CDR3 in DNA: TGCGCGAGCAGCCAAGCCCTGGGACAGGGGAACAATGAGCAGTTCTTC.